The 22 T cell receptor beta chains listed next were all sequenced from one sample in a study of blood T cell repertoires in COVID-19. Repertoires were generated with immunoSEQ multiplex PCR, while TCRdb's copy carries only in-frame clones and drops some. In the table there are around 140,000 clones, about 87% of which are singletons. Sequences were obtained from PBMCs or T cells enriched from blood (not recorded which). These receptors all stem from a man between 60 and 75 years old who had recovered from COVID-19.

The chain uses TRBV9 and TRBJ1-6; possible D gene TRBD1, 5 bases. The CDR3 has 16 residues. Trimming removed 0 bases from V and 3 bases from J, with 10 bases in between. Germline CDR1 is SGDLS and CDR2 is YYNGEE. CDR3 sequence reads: CASSVEPDNYNSPLHF. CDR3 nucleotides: TGTGCCAGCAGCGTAGAGCCGGACAACTATAATTCACCCCTCCACTTT.

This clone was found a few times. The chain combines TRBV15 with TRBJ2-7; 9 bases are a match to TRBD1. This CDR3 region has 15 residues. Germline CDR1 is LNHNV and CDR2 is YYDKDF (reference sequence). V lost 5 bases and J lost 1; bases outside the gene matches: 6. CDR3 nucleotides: TGTGCCACCAGCGGGACAGGGACCACATCCTACGAGCAGTACTTC. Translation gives CATSGTGTTSYEQYF.

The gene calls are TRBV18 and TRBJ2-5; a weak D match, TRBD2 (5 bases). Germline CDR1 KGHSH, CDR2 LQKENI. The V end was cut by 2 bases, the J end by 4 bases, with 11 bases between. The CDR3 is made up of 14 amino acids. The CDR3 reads CASSPGQAGETQYF. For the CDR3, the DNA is TGTGCCAGCTCACCAGGGCAGGCGGGAGAGACCCAGTACTTC.

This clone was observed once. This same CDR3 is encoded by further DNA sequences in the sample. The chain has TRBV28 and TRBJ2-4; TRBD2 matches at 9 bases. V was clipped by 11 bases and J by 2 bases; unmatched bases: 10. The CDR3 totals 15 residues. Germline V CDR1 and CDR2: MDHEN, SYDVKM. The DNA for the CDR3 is TGTGCCCCCGGACCGCGGGGGGGGCCCAAAAACATTCAGTACTTC. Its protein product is CAPGPRGGPKNIQYF.

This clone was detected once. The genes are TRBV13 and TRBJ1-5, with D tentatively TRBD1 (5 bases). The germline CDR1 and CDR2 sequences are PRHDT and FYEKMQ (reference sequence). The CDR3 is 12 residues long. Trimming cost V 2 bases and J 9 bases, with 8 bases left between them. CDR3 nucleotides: TGTGCCAGCAGCTTACAGGGTCGGCCCCAGCATTTT. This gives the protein CASSLQGRPQHF.

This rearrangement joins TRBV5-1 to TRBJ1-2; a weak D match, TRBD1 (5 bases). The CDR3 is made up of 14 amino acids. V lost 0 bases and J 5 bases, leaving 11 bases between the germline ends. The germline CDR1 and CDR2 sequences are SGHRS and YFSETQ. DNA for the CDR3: TGCGCCAGCAGCTTGGTGGGGGGTACTTATGGCTACACCTTC. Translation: CASSLVGGTYGYTF.

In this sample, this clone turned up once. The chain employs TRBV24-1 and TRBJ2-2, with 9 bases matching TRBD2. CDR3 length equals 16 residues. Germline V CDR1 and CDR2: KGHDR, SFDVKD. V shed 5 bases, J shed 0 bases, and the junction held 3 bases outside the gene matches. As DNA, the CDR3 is TGTGCCACCAGTGCGCGGGGGGGCGCGAACACCGGGGAGCTGTTTTTT. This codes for CATSARGGANTGELFF.

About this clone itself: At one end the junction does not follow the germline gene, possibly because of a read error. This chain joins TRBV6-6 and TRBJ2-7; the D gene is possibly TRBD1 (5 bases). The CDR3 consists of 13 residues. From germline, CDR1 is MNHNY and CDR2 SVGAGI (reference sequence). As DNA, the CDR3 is TGTGCCAGCAGTAGTCCAGGGTTCCGCCTGAAAGAGTTC. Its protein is CASSSPGFRLKEF.

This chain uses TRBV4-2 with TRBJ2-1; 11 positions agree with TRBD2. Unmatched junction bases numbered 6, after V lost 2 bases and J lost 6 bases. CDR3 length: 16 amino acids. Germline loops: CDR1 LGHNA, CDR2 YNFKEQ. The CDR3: CASSQTLAGGFNEQFF. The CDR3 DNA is TGTGCCAGCAGCCAAACTTTAGCGGGGGGGTTCAATGAGCAGTTCTTC.

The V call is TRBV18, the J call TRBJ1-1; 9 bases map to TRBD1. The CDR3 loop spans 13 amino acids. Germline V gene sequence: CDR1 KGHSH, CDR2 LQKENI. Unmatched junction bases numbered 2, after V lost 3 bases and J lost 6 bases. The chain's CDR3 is CASSPRDRAEAFF. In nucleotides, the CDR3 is TGTGCCAGCTCACCTCGGGACAGGGCTGAAGCTTTCTTT.

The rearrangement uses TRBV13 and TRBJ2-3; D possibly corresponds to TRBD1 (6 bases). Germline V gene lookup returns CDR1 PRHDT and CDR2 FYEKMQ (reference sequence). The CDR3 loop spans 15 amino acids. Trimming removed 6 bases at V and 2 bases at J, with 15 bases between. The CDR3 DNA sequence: TGTGCCAGCAGTAGCAGGGGATTATACACAGATACGCAGTATTTT. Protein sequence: CASSSRGLYTDTQYF.

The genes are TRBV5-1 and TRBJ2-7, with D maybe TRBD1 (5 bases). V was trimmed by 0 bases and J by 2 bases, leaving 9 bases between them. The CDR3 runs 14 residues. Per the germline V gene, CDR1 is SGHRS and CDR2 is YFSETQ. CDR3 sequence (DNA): TGCGCCAGCAGCTTGGGTGACAGCACCTACGAGCAGTACTTC. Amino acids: CASSLGDSTYEQYF.

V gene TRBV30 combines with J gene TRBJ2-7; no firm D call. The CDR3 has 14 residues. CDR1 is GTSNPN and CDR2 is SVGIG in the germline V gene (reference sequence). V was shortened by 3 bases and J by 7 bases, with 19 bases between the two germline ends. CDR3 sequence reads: CAWSPVGMSREQYF. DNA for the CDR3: TGTGCCTGGAGCCCCGTGGGCATGTCAAGGGAGCAGTACTTC.

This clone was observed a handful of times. CDR3 DNA sequence: TGTGCCACCAGGGGAGATCGGGAAAAACTGTTTTTT. Its translation: CATRGDREKLFF. The V and J genes are TRBV28 and TRBJ1-4, with D tentatively TRBD1 (6 bases). Between the trimmed V and J ends, which lost 10 bases and 8 bases, there was a span of 14 bases. The CDR3 covers 12 residues. CDR1 and CDR2 (germline): MDHEN, SYDVKM.

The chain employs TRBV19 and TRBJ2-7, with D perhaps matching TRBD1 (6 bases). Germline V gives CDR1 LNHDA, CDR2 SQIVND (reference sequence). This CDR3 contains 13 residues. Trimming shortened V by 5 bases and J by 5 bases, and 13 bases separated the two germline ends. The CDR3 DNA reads TGTGCCAGTAGTTGGACAGCCCTGGACGAGCAGTACTTC. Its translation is CASSWTALDEQYF.

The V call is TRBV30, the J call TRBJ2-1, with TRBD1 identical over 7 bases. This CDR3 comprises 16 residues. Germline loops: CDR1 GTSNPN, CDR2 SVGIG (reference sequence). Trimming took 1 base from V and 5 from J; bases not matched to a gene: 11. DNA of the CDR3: TGTGCCTGGAGTGCCCCTTGGGACAGCATCAACAATGAGCAGTTCTTC. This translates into CAWSAPWDSINNEQFF.

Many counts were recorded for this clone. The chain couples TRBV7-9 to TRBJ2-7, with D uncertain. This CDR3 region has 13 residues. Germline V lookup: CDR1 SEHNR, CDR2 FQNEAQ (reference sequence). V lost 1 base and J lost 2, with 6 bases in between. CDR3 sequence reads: CASSLDSAYEQYF. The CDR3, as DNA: TGTGCCAGCAGCTTAGATTCTGCCTACGAGCAGTACTTC.

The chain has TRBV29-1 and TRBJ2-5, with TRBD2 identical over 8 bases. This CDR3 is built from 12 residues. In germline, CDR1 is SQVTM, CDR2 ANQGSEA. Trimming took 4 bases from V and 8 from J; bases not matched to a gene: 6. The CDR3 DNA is TGCAGCGTTGTACCGGCGGGAGGTACCCAGTACTTC. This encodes CSVVPAGGTQYF.

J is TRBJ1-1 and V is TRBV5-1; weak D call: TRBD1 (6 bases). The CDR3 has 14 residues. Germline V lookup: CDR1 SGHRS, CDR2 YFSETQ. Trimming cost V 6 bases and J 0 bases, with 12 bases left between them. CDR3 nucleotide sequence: TGCGCCAGCACCCTTTCAGGGGTGAACACTGAAGCTTTCTTT. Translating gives CASTLSGVNTEAFF.

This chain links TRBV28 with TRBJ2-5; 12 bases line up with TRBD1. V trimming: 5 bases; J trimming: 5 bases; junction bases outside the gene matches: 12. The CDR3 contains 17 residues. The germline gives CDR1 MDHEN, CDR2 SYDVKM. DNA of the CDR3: TGTGCCAGCAGTCCCCCGGGGGACAGGGGGCGCAGGGAGACCCAGTACTTC. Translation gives CASSPPGDRGRRETQYF.

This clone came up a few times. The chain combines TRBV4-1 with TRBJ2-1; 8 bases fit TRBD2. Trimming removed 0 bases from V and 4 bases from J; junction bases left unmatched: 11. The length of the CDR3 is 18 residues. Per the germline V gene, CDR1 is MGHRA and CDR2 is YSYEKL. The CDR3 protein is CASSQDRSSGRRYNEQFF. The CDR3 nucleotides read TGCGCCAGCAGCCAAGATCGTTCTAGCGGGCGAAGATACAATGAGCAGTTCTTC.

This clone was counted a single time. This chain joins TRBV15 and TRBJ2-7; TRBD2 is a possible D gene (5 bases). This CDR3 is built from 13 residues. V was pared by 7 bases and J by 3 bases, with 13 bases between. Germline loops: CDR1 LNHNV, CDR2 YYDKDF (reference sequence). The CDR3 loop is CATTGDSYYEQYF. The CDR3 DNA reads TGTGCCACCACCGGGGATTCTTACTACGAGCAGTACTTC.